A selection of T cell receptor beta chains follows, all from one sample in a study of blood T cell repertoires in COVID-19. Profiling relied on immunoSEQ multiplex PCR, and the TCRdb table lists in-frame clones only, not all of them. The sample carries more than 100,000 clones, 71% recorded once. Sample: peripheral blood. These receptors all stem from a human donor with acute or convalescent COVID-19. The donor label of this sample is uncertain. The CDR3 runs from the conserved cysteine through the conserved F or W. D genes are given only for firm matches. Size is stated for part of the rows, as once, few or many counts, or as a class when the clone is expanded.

cdr3_nt: TGTGCCAGCAGTTACTTTAGAGGCGATCAGCCCCAGCATTTT
cdr3_aa: CASSYFRGDQPQHF
d_call: .
j_call: TRBJ1-5
clone_size: .
v_call: TRBV6-5

cdr3_nt: TGTGCCAGCAGTGATACCAGGAGGAACTACACCTTC
cdr3_aa: CASSDTRRNYTF
d_call: .
j_call: TRBJ1-2
clone_size: .
v_call: TRBV6-1

cdr3_nt: TGCGCCAGCAGCTTGCAAACAGGCGATGAAAAACTGTTTTTT
cdr3_aa: CASSLQTGDEKLFF
d_call: .
j_call: TRBJ1-4
clone_size: .
v_call: TRBV5-1

cdr3_nt: TGTGCCAGTAGACGAACCCCTCGAGGGAACACTGAAGCTTTCTTT
cdr3_aa: CASRRTPRGNTEAFF
d_call: .
j_call: TRBJ1-1
clone_size: .
v_call: TRBV19

cdr3_nt: TGTGCCAGCTCACCGCGTTCCGGGACAGATAACACCGGGGAGCTGTTTTTT
cdr3_aa: CASSPRSGTDNTGELFF
d_call: TRBD1
j_call: TRBJ2-2
clone_size: few
v_call: TRBV18

cdr3_nt: TGTGCCACCAGTGGGACAGCGAACACCGGGGAGCTGTTTTTT
cdr3_aa: CATSGTANTGELFF
d_call: .
j_call: TRBJ2-2
clone_size: .
v_call: TRBV24-1

cdr3_nt: TGTGCCACCAGCAGAGATGATACGGGGGTCACTGAAGCTTTCTTT
cdr3_aa: CATSRDDTGVTEAFF
d_call: .
j_call: TRBJ1-1
clone_size: .
v_call: TRBV15

cdr3_nt: TGTGCCAGCAGCTTGACGGGACAGGGGTACACTGAAGCTTTCTTT
cdr3_aa: CASSLTGQGYTEAFF
d_call: TRBD1
j_call: TRBJ1-1
clone_size: many
v_call: TRBV5-5

cdr3_nt: TGCGCCAGCAGCTTGTCTCTAGGACGGGAACCGAACACTGAAGCTTTCTTT
cdr3_aa: CASSLSLGREPNTEAFF
d_call: .
j_call: TRBJ1-1
clone_size: .
v_call: TRBV5-1

cdr3_nt: TGTGCCAGCAGCCAAGTTGAGGCGGGCAGGGGAGACTATGGCTACACCTTC
cdr3_aa: CASSQVEAGRGDYGYTF
d_call: .
j_call: TRBJ1-2
clone_size: .
v_call: TRBV3-1/TRBV3-2

cdr3_nt: TGTGCCAGCAGCCGTCGGTCGACTGGCCAAGAGACCCAGTACTTC
cdr3_aa: CASSRRSTGQETQYF
d_call: .
j_call: TRBJ2-5
clone_size: .
v_call: TRBV7-9

cdr3_nt: TGTGCCAGCAGCGGCGGGACAGGGGGGGAGCAGTACTTC
cdr3_aa: CASSGGTGGEQYF
d_call: TRBD1
j_call: TRBJ2-7
clone_size: .
v_call: TRBV9

cdr3_nt: TGTGCCAGCAGCGTATCGCGGACACAATTTTATGGCTACACCTTC
cdr3_aa: CASSVSRTQFYGYTF
d_call: .
j_call: TRBJ1-2
clone_size: .
v_call: TRBV9

cdr3_nt: TGTGCTAGTGGTCCCGGACTAGCGGGGGCGCGGGATGAGCAGTTCTTC
cdr3_aa: CASGPGLAGARDEQFF
d_call: TRBD2
j_call: TRBJ2-1
clone_size: once
v_call: TRBV12-5

cdr3_nt: TGTGCCAGCAGCTTCTCCGGGACAGATAATTCACCCCTCCACTTT
cdr3_aa: CASSFSGTDNSPLHF
d_call: TRBD1
j_call: TRBJ1-6
clone_size: many
v_call: TRBV6-6

cdr3_nt: TGCGCCAGCAGCCAAGATACGGGGGGCTACAATGAGCAGTTCTTC
cdr3_aa: CASSQDTGGYNEQFF
d_call: TRBD2
j_call: TRBJ2-1
clone_size: .
v_call: TRBV4-1

cdr3_nt: TGTGCCAGCTCACGGACTAGCGGGGGCTCCTACGAGCAGTACTTC
cdr3_aa: CASSRTSGGSYEQYF
d_call: TRBD2
j_call: TRBJ2-7
clone_size: few
v_call: TRBV18

cdr3_nt: TGTGCCAGCACTAGGACAGGCTACGAGCAGTACTTC
cdr3_aa: CASTRTGYEQYF
d_call: TRBD1
j_call: TRBJ2-7
clone_size: .
v_call: TRBV12-3/TRBV12-4

cdr3_nt: TGTGCCAGCAGCCTGGCCTCTCTGGATTCACCCCTCCACTTT
cdr3_aa: CASSLASLDSPLHF
d_call: .
j_call: TRBJ1-6
clone_size: many
v_call: TRBV2

cdr3_nt: TGTGCCAGCAGCCCGCGACAGGGGGCGAACACTGAAGCTTTCTTT
cdr3_aa: CASSPRQGANTEAFF
d_call: TRBD1
j_call: TRBJ1-1
clone_size: .
v_call: TRBV5-6

cdr3_nt: TGTGCCAGCAGTTACGGGACAGGGAACTACGAGCAGTACTTC
cdr3_aa: CASSYGTGNYEQYF
d_call: TRBD1
j_call: TRBJ2-7
clone_size: .
v_call: TRBV6-5

cdr3_nt: TGTGCTAGTGGTTCAGGCTTCTCTGGAAACACCATATATTTT
cdr3_aa: CASGSGFSGNTIYF
d_call: .
j_call: TRBJ1-3
clone_size: .
v_call: TRBV12-5

cdr3_nt: TGTGCCAGCAGCTTAGGGGACATTAATTCACCCCTCCACTTT
cdr3_aa: CASSLGDINSPLHF
d_call: .
j_call: TRBJ1-6
clone_size: .
v_call: TRBV7-9

cdr3_nt: TGTGCCAGCTCCTCGGGGACAGGGTCGTACGAGCAGTACTTC
cdr3_aa: CASSSGTGSYEQYF
d_call: TRBD1
j_call: TRBJ2-7
clone_size: few
v_call: TRBV4-2

cdr3_nt: TGTGCCAGCACCCTGAAAGGAGACTATGGCTACACCTTC
cdr3_aa: CASTLKGDYGYTF
d_call: .
j_call: TRBJ1-2
clone_size: .
v_call: TRBV13

cdr3_nt: TGTGCCAGCAGCATACGCGGGGGGGCGGGCAATGAGCAGTTCTTC
cdr3_aa: CASSIRGGAGNEQFF
d_call: TRBD2
j_call: TRBJ2-1
clone_size: .
v_call: TRBV9

cdr3_nt: TGTGCCAGCAGCTTAGTTGCCCCCAGGACAGGGGATGGCTACACCTTC
cdr3_aa: CASSLVAPRTGDGYTF
d_call: TRBD1
j_call: TRBJ1-2
clone_size: many
v_call: TRBV7-9

cdr3_nt: TGTGCCAGAGGGCCGGGCGGGGGGACCACAGATACGCAGTATTTT
cdr3_aa: CARGPGGGTTDTQYF
d_call: TRBD2
j_call: TRBJ2-3
clone_size: .
v_call: TRBV2

cdr3_nt: TGTGCCAGCAGCTTGGCAGGTACCTATGGCTACACCTTC
cdr3_aa: CASSLAGTYGYTF
d_call: .
j_call: TRBJ1-2
clone_size: .
v_call: TRBV5-6

cdr3_nt: TGTGCCAGCAGCCAAGGCCCCCCGACTAGCGGGGGGGCTGCAGATACGCAGTATTTT
cdr3_aa: CASSQGPPTSGGAADTQYF
d_call: TRBD2
j_call: TRBJ2-3
clone_size: .
v_call: TRBV3-1/TRBV3-2

cdr3_nt: TGTGCCAGTAAACCCGACAGGGGAAGAGAGACCCAGTACTTC
cdr3_aa: CASKPDRGRETQYF
d_call: TRBD1
j_call: TRBJ2-5
clone_size: .
v_call: TRBV19

cdr3_nt: TGTGCCAGCAGCTATACAGGGGCAACTAATGAAAAACTGTTTTTT
cdr3_aa: CASSYTGATNEKLFF
d_call: TRBD1
j_call: TRBJ1-4
clone_size: .
v_call: TRBV7-9

cdr3_nt: TGTGCCAGCAAGGGCCCCGAACACCGGGGAGCTGTTTTT
cdr3_aa: CASKGPEHRGAVF
d_call: .
j_call: TRBJ2-2
clone_size: once
v_call: TRBV6-5

cdr3_nt: TGTGCCAGCAGAGGACAACCAACTAATGAAAAACTGTTTTTT
cdr3_aa: CASRGQPTNEKLFF
d_call: .
j_call: TRBJ1-4
clone_size: .
v_call: TRBV28

cdr3_nt: TGTGCCAGCAGCCCAGCGGGGGGGTTATACAATGAGCAGTTCTTC
cdr3_aa: CASSPAGGLYNEQFF
d_call: TRBD2
j_call: TRBJ2-1
clone_size: .
v_call: TRBV11-3

cdr3_nt: TGTGCCAGTAGTAAGACTAGCGGGGGGTCTGCTAGCTCCTACAATGAGCAGTTCTTC
cdr3_aa: CASSKTSGGSASSYNEQFF
d_call: TRBD2
j_call: TRBJ2-1
clone_size: .
v_call: TRBV19

cdr3_nt: TGTGCCAGCAGGTCCGGGGACAGGGGATCCTATAATTCACCCCTCCACTTT
cdr3_aa: CASRSGDRGSYNSPLHF
d_call: TRBD1
j_call: TRBJ1-6
clone_size: .
v_call: TRBV11-2

cdr3_nt: TGTGCCAGCAGCTTAGGAGGAACAGGGAGCCAGCCCCAGCATTTT
cdr3_aa: CASSLGGTGSQPQHF
d_call: .
j_call: TRBJ1-5
clone_size: .
v_call: TRBV11-2

cdr3_nt: TGTGCCAGCAGCTTTGTTAGCGGTTCCCTCTCTGGGGCCAACGTCCTGACTTTC
cdr3_aa: CASSFVSGSLSGANVLTF
d_call: .
j_call: TRBJ2-6
clone_size: once
v_call: TRBV5-8

cdr3_nt: TGTGCCAGCAGAGGACAGGGCATAGCGTCACCCCTCCACTTT
cdr3_aa: CASRGQGIASPLHF
d_call: TRBD1
j_call: TRBJ1-6
clone_size: few
v_call: TRBV2

cdr3_nt: TGTGCCAGCTCAGGACTAGCGGGGGGGCCGGGCGGCACAGATACGCAGTATTTT
cdr3_aa: CASSGLAGGPGGTDTQYF
d_call: TRBD2
j_call: TRBJ2-3
clone_size: .
v_call: TRBV28

cdr3_nt: TGTGCCAGCAGTTTAAAAAGGGGGACCGGGGAGACCCAGTACTTC
cdr3_aa: CASSLKRGTGETQYF
d_call: .
j_call: TRBJ2-5
clone_size: .
v_call: TRBV11-2

cdr3_nt: TGTGCCTGGAGTGTACCAGGGTACACCGGGGAGCTGTTTTTT
cdr3_aa: CAWSVPGYTGELFF
d_call: .
j_call: TRBJ2-2
clone_size: .
v_call: TRBV30

cdr3_nt: TGTGCCAGCTCACCGGGAGTTAGCTCTGGAAACACCATATATTTT
cdr3_aa: CASSPGVSSGNTIYF
d_call: .
j_call: TRBJ1-3
clone_size: many
v_call: TRBV18

cdr3_nt: TGTGCCAGCAAGACAGGGTATTGGACTGAAGCTTTCTTT
cdr3_aa: CASKTGYWTEAFF
d_call: TRBD1
j_call: TRBJ1-1
clone_size: few
v_call: TRBV5-5